The subject of this entry is one T cell receptor beta chain. This table comes from immunoSEQ multiplex PCR, and its TCRdb copy is limited to in-frame clones, with some not included. The table lists approximately 99,000 clones, 79% of them singletons. The sample belongs to a study of blood T cell repertoires in COVID-19. Study-wide background: The United States, Italy and Spain were the sources of the acute and convalescent COVID-19 samples. T cells, B-cell-depleted T cells, or PBMCs supplied cDNA or gDNA.

The length of the CDR3 is 12 residues. Trimming left V 8 bases short and J 4 bases short, with 11 bases between. Sequencing was done on a sample of peripheral blood. This rearrangement joins TRBV12-3 or TRBV12-4 to TRBJ1-2; weak D call: TRBD1 (6 bases). The origin of this receptor is a woman over 75 with active or convalescent COVID-19. CDR3 loop: CASSQGGYGYTF. In DNA, the CDR3 is TGTGCCAGCTCCCAAGGGGGCTATGGCTACACCTTC.